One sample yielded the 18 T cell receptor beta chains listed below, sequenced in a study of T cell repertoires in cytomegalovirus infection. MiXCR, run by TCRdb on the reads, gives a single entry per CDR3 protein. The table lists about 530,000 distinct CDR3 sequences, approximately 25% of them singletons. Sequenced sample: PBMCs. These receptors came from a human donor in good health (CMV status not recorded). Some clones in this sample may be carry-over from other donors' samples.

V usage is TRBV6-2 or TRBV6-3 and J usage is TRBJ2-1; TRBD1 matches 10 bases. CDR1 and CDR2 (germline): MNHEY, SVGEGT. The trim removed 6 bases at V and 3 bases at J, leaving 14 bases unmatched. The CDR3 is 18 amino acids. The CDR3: CASSPGQGVRGFYNEQFF. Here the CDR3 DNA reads TGTGCCAGCAGCCCCGGACAGGGGGTACGGGGCTTCTACAATGAGCAGTTCTTC.

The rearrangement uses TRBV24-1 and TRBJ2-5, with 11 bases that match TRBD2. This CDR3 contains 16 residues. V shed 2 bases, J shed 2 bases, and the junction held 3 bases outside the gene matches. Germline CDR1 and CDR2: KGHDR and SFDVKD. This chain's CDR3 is CATSDWTSGSQETQYF. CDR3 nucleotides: TGTGCCACCAGTGATTGGACTAGCGGGTCGCAAGAGACCCAGTACTTC.

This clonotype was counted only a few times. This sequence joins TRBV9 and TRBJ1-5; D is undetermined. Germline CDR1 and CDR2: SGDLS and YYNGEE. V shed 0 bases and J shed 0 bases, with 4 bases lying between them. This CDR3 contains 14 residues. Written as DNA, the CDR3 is TGTGCCAGCAGCGTAGAAGATAGCAATCAGCCCCAGCATTTT. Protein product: CASSVEDSNQPQHF.

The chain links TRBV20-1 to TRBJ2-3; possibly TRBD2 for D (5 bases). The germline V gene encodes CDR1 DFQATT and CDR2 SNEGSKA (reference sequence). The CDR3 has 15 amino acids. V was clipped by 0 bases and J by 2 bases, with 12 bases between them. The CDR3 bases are TGCAGTGCTAGAGAGAGTAGCGACTCCACAGATACGCAGTATTTT. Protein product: CSARESSDSTDTQYF.

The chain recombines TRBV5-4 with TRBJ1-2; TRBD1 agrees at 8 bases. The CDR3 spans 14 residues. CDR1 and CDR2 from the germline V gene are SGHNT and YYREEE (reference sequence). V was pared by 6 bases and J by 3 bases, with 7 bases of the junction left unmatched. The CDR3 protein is CASTDRGKDYGYTF. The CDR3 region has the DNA TGTGCCAGCACCGACAGGGGAAAGGACTATGGCTACACCTTC.

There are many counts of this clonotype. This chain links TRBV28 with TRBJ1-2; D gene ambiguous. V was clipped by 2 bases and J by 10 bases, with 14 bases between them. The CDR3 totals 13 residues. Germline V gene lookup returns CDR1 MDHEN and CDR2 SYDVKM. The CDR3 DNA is TGTGCCAGCAGTTTAGGAATGACCGGTTACTACACCTTC. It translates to CASSLGMTGYYTF.

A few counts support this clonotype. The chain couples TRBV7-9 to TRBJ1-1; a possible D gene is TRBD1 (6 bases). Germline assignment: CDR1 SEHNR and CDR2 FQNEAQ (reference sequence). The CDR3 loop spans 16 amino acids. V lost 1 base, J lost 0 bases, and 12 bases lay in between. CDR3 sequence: CASSLVAGAMNTEAFF. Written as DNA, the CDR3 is TGTGCCAGCAGCTTAGTTGCGGGGGCGATGAACACTGAAGCTTTCTTT.

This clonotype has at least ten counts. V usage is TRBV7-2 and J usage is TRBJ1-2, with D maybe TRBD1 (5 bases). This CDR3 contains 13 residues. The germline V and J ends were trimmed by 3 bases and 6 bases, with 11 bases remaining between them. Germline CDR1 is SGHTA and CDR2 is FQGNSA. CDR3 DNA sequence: TGTGCCAGCAGCTTTGCAGGGATGAATGGCTACACCTTC. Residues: CASSFAGMNGYTF.

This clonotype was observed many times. As DNA, the CDR3 is TGTGCCAGCAGCTTAGCGTATGTGGAAGAGACCCAGTACTTC. This sequence encodes CASSLAYVEETQYF. The V call is TRBV7-6, the J call TRBJ2-5; D gene ambiguous. The V end was cut by 0 bases, the J end by 3 bases, with 8 bases between. Germline V gives CDR1 SGHVS, CDR2 FNYEAQ. The CDR3 sequence is 14 residues long.

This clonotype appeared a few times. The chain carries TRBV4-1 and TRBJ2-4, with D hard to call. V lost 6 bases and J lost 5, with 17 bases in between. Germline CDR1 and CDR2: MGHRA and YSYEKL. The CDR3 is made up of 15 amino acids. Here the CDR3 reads CASSRVQSTQNIQYF. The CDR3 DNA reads TGCGCCAGCAGTCGAGTCCAGAGCACCCAAAACATTCAGTACTTC.

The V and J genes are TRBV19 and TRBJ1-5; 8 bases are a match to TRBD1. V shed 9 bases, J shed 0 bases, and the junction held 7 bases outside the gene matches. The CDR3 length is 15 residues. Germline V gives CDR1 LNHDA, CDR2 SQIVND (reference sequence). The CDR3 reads CASERDRYSNQPQHF. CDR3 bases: TGTGCCAGCGAAAGGGACAGGTATAGCAATCAGCCCCAGCATTTT.

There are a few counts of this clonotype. This chain's CDR3 is CASSLERHPQPQHF. The CDR3 DNA follows: TGTGCCAGCAGCTTAGAAAGACACCCTCAGCCCCAGCATTTT. The chain has TRBV7-8 and TRBJ1-5; D unclear. This CDR3 contains 14 residues. Germline CDR1 is SGHVS and CDR2 is FQNEAQ. The V end lost 1 base, the J end lost 6 bases, and 10 bases lay between the germline ends.

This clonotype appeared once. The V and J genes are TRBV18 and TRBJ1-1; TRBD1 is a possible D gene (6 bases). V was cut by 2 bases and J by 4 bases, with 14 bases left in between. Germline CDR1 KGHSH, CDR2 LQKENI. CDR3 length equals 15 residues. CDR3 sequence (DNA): TGTGCCAGCTCACCAGTGGACAGCACCTCCACTGAAGCTTTCTTT. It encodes CASSPVDSTSTEAFF. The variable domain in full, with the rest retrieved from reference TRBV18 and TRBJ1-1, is NAGVMQNPRHLVRRRGQEARLRCSPMKGHSHVYWYRQLPEEGLKFMVYLQKENIIDESGMPKERFSAEFPKEGPSILRIQQVVRGDSAAYFCASSPVDSTSTEAFFGQGTRLTVV.

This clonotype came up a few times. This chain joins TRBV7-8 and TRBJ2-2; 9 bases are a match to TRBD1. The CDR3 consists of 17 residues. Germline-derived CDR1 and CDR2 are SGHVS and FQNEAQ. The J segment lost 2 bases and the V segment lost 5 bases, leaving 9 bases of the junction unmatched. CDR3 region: CASSPGLQGANTGELFF. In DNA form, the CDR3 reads TGTGCCAGCAGCCCTGGATTACAGGGGGCCAACACCGGGGAGCTGTTTTTT.

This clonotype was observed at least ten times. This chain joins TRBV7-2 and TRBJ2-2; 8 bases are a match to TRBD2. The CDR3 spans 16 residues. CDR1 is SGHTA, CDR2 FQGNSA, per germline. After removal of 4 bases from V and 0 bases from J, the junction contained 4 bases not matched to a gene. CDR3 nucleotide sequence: TGTGCCAGCAGCTCACCAGCGGGAGCGAACACCGGGGAGCTGTTTTTT. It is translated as CASSSPAGANTGELFF.

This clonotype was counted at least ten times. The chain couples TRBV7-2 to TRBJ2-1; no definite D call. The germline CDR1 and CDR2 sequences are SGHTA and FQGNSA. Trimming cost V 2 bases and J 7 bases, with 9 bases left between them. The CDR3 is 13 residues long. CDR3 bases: TGTGCCAGCAGCTTAAACCCGCTTAATGAGCAGTTCTTC. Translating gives CASSLNPLNEQFF.

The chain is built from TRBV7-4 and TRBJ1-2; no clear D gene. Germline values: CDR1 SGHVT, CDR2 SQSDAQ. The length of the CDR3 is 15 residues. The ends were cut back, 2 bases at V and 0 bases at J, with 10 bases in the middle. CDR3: CASSLWTGANYGYTF. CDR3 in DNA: TGTGCCAGCAGCTTATGGACGGGAGCTAACTATGGCTACACCTTC.

This CDR3 is CASSLAAGRAHEQFF. CDR3 bases: TGTGCCAGCAGCTTAGCGGCCGGGAGGGCGCATGAGCAGTTCTTC. The V gene is TRBV7-9, the J gene TRBJ2-1, with 8 bases matching TRBD2. J gave up 8 bases and V 0 bases, and 6 bases lay outside the gene matches. Germline CDR1 reads SEHNR; CDR2 reads FQNEAQ (reference sequence). This CDR3 spans 15 amino acids. The variable domain in full, completed from reference TRBV7-9 and TRBJ2-1, reads DTGVSQNPRHKITKRGQNVTFRCDPISEHNRLYWYRQTLGQGPEFLTYFQNEAQLEKSRLLSDRFSAERPKGSFSTLEIQRTEQGDSAMYLCASSLAAGRAHEQFFGPGTRLTVL.